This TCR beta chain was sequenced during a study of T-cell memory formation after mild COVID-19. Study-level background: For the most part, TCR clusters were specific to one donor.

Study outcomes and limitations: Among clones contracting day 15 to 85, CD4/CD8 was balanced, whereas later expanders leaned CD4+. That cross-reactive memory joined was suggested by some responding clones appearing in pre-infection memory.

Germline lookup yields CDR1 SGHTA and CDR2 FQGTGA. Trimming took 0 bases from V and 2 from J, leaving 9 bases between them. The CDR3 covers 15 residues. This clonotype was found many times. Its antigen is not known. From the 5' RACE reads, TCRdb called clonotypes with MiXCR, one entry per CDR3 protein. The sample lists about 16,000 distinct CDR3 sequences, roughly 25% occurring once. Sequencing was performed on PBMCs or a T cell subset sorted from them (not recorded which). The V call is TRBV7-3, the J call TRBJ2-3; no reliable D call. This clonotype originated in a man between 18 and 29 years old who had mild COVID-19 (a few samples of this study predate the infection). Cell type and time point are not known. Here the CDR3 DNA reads TGTGCCAGCAGCTTAACGGGTAGCCACACAGATACGCAGTATTTT. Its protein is CASSLTGSHTDTQYF.